The entry below gives a single T cell receptor beta chain sequence along with its context. The data stem from a study of blood T cell repertoires in COVID-19. Study information: Samples taken during acute and convalescent COVID-19 were collected in the United States, Italy and Spain. Nucleic acid was either cDNA or gDNA, and it came from T cells, B-cell-depleted T cells, or PBMCs.

Sequencing was performed with immunoSEQ multiplex PCR; in TCRdb, only in-frame clones are kept and a portion is missing. The table lists 70,000 or so clones, roughly 85% of them singletons, with roughly 2.9% in the top ten. This TCR derives from a man aged 80 or over with acute or convalescent COVID-19. The sequenced material came from peripheral blood.

Here the CDR3 DNA reads TGCGCCAGCAGCGGGACAGGGCATAACTATGGCTACACCTTC. Amino acid sequence: CASSGTGHNYGYTF. The V call is TRBV5-1, the J call TRBJ1-2; 9 positions match TRBD1. Germline V lookup: CDR1 SGHRS, CDR2 YFSETQ. V shed 4 bases and J 1 base; nucleotides not matched to a gene: 2. The CDR3 runs to 14 residues.